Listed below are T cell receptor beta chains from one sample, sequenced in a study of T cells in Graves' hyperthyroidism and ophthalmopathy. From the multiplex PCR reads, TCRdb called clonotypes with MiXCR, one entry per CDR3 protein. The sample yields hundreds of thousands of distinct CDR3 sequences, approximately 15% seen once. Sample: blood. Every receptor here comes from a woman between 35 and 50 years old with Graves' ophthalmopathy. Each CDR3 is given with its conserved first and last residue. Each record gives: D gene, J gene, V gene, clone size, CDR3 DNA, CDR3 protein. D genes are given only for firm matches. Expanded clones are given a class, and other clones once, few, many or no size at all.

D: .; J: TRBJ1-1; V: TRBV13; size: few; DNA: TGTGCCAGCAGCTTAGGGAGATTCTTT; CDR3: CASSLGRFF
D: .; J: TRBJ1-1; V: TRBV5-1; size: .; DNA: TGCGCCAGCAGCTTTGCGGGACCGATAATGAACACTGAAGCTTTCTTT; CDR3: CASSFAGPIMNTEAFF
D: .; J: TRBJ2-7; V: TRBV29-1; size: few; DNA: TGCAGCGTTCAGGGGGGGAGCGGAGGCTACGAGCAGTACTTC; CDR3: CSVQGGSGGYEQYF
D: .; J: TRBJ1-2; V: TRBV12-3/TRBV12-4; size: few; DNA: TGTGCCAGCAGCCAAGGGACCTTCGGCTACACCTTC; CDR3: CASSQGTFGYTF
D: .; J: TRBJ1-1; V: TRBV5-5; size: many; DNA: TGTGCCAGCAACCAGGGATACATGAACACTGAAGCTTTCTTT; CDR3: CASNQGYMNTEAFF
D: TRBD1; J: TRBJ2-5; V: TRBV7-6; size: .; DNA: TGTGCCAGCAGCTTAGGACAGGGCGCGAGCGAGACCCAGTACTTC; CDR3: CASSLGQGASETQYF
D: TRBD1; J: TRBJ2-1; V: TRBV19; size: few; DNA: TGTGCCAGCGCGCCCGGACAGGGCTTAAATGAGCAGTTCTTC; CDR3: CASAPGQGLNEQFF
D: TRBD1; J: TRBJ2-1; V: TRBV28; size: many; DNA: TGTGCCAGCAGTACGGGACAGCAATACAATGAGCAGTTCTTC; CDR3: CASSTGQQYNEQFF
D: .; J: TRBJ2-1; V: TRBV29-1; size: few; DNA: TGCAGCGTTGATACCCATACCCGCGGGCAGTTCTTC; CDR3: CSVDTHTRGQFF
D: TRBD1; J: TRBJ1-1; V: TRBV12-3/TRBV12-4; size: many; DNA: TGTGCCAGCAGGGGGACAGGGGGCTTCGGAGAAGCTTTCTTT; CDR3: CASRGTGGFGEAFF
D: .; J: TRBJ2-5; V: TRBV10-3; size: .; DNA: TGTGCCATCAGTTCGCAAGGGAACCAAGAGACCCAGTACTTC; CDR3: CAISSQGNQETQYF
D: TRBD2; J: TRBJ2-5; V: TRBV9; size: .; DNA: TGTGCCAGCAGCGTGGGACTAGCGGGAGTCAGATACCAAGAGACCCAGTACTTC; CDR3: CASSVGLAGVRYQETQYF
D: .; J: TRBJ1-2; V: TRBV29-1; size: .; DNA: TGCAGCGTTGACCAGTCGGCACAAAAGGGCCTTAACTATGGCTACACCTTC; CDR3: CSVDQSAQKGLNYGYTF
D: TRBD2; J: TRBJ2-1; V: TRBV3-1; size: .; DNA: TGTGCCAGCAGCCGGAGTATTAGCGGGACCGCTGAGCAGTTCTTC; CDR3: CASSRSISGTAEQFF
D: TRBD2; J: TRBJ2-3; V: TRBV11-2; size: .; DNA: TGTGCCAGCAGCTTCACCGGGACTAGCGGGAGTCTAGATACGCAGTATTTT; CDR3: CASSFTGTSGSLDTQYF
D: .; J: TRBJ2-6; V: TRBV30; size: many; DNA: TGTGCCTGGAGTTGGGGATCTGGGGCCAACGTCCTGACTTTC; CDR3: CAWSWGSGANVLTF
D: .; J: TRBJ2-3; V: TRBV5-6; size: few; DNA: TGTGCCAGCACCCCCTTGGGGGAAGGGACAGATACGCAGTATTTT; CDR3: CASTPLGEGTDTQYF
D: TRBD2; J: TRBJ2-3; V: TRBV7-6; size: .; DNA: TGTGCCAGCAGCCTTCGGACTAGCGGGGTTTACGGAGATACGCAGTATTTT; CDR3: CASSLRTSGVYGDTQYF
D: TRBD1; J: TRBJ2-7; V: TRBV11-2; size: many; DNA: TGTGCCAGCAGCTCTCACCGGGACAGGCGGACCTACGAGCAGTACTTC; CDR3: CASSSHRDRRTYEQYF
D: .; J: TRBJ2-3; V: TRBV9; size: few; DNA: TGTGCCAGCAGCGGCCTCGGCACGAACACAGATACGCAGTATTTT; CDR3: CASSGLGTNTDTQYF
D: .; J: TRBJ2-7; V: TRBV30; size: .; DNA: TGTGCCTGGCATGCCCCCGGGACACCTAACGGCGAGCAGTACTTC; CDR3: CAWHAPGTPNGEQYF
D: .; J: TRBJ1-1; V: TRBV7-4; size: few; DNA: TGTGCCAGCAGCCACGTCAGGGAAACTGAAGCTTTCTTT; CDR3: CASSHVRETEAFF
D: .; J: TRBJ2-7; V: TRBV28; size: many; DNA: TGTGCCAGCTCGGCCCCTTTCAAGGGGGAGCAGTACTTC; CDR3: CASSAPFKGEQYF
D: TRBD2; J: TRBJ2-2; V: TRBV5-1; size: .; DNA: TGCGCCAGCAGTCCGAGCCGGGAGGCTGTAACGACCGGGGAGCTGTTTTTT; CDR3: CASSPSREAVTTGELFF
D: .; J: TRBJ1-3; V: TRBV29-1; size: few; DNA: TGCAGCGTCATCGACAGTGCCTCTGGAAACACCATATATTTT; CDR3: CSVIDSASGNTIYF
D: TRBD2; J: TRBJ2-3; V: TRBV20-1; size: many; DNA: TGCAGTGCTAGAACCACGGGACTAGCGGGCGGCCCAGATACGCAGTATTTT; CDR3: CSARTTGLAGGPDTQYF
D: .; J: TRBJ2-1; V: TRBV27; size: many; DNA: TGTGCCAGCAGTCCGCTAGCGAACGATCTCCGCAATGAGCAGTTCTTC; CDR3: CASSPLANDLRNEQFF
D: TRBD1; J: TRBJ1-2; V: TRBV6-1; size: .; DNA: TGTGCCAGCAGAGACAGGGCCTCTTGGGGCTACACCTTC; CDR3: CASRDRASWGYTF
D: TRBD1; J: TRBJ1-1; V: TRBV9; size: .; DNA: TGTGCCAGCAGCGGAGGGACAGGGTTCGAAAACACTGAAGCTTTCTTT; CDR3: CASSGGTGFENTEAFF
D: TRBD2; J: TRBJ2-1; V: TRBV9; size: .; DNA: TGTGCCAGCAGCGTAGGGCTAGCGGGAACCGACAATGAGCAGTTCTTC; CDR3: CASSVGLAGTDNEQFF
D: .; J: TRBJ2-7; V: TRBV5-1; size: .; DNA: TGCGCCAGCAGCCTGGATGCGGACGGCGAGCAGTACTTC; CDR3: CASSLDADGEQYF
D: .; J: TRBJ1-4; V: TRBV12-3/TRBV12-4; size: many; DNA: TGTGCCAGCAGTCTCAGGGGCGCAACTAATGAAAAACTGTTTTTT; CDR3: CASSLRGATNEKLFF
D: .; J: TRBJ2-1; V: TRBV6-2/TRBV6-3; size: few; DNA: TGTGCCAGCAACCGGGCCATTGGGACCTACAATGAGCAGTTCTTC; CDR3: CASNRAIGTYNEQFF
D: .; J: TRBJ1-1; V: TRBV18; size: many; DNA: TGTGCCAGCTCACTTACAACGGGACGGACAAACACTGAAGCTTTCTTT; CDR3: CASSLTTGRTNTEAFF
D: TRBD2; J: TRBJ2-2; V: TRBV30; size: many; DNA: TGTGCCTGGAGCCGGGGGGGAAGGTACACCGGGGAGCTGTTTTTT; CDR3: CAWSRGGRYTGELFF
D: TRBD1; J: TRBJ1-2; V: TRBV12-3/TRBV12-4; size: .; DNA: TGTGCCAGCAGCCCCCGGACAGGGGGCGAAGGCTATGGCTACACCTTC; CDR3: CASSPRTGGEGYGYTF
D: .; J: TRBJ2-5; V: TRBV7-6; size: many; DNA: TGTGCCAGCGGGGTTGGGGGTCAGCTCTGGGAGACCCAGTACTTC; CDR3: CASGVGGQLWETQYF
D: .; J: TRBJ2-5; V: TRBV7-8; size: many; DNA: TGTGCCAGCAGCTTAAGGCGTGAGACCCAGTACTTC; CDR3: CASSLRRETQYF
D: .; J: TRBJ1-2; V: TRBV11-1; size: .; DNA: TGTGCCAGCAGCTTAACAGGATGTGGCTACACCTTC; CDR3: CASSLTGCGYTF
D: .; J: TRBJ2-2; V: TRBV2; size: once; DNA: TGTGCCAGCAGGGGACACCGAAACACCGGGGAGCTGTTTTTT; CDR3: CASRGHRNTGELFF
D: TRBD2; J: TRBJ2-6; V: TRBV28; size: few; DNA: TGTGCCAGCTTGCTCCCGGGACTAGCGGGAGTTGGGGCCAACGTCCTGACTTTC; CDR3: CASLLPGLAGVGANVLTF
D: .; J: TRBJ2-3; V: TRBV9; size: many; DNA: TGTGCCAGCAGCGTAGACAGGAGCACAGATACGCAGTATTTT; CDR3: CASSVDRSTDTQYF
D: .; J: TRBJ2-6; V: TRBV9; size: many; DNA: TGTGCCAGCAGCGTAGGAATGTCTGGGGCCAACGTCCTGACTTTC; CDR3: CASSVGMSGANVLTF
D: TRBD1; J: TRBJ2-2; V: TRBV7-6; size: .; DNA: TGTGCCAGCAGCACCGGGACAGGGGAGGGCGGGGAGCTGTTTTTT; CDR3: CASSTGTGEGGELFF
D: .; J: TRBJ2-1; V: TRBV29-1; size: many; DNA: TGCAGCGTTGATTCGAGTGGGAGAACGGTCAATGAGCAGTTCTTC; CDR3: CSVDSSGRTVNEQFF
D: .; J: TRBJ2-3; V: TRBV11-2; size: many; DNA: TGTGCCAGCAGCTTTTCAGCGGTCACAGATACGCAGTATTTT; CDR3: CASSFSAVTDTQYF
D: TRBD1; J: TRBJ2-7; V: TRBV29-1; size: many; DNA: TGCAGCGTGCTGACAGGGGACTACGAGCAGTACTTC; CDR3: CSVLTGDYEQYF
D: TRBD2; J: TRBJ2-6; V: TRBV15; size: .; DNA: TGTGCCACCAGCAGTGGGGAGGGGTCTGGGGCCAACGTCCTGACTTTC; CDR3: CATSSGEGSGANVLTF